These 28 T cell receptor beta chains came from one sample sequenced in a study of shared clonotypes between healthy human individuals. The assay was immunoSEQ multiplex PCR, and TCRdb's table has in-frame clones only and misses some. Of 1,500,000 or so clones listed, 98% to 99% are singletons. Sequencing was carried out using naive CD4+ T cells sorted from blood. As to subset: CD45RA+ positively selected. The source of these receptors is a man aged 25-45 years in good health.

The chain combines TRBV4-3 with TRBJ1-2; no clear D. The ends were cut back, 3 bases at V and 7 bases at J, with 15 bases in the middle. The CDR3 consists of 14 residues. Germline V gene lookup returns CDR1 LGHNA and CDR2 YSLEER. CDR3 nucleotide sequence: TGCGCCAGCAGCCATGAGAAACTATTCCCTGGCTACACCTTC. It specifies CASSHEKLFPGYTF.

The CDR3 reads CASSILAGDNEQFF. In DNA, the CDR3 is TGTGCCAGCAGCATTCTAGCGGGCGACAATGAGCAGTTCTTC. This chain links TRBV5-4 with TRBJ2-1; 8 bases fit TRBD2. V lost 4 bases and J lost 5; bases outside the gene matches: 5. The germline gives CDR1 SGHNT, CDR2 YYREEE (reference sequence). CDR3 length: 14 residues.

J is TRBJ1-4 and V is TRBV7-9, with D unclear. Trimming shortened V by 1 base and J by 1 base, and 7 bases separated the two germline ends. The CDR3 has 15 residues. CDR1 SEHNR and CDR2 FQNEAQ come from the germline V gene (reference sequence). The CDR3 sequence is CASSLGRGTNEKLFF. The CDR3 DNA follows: TGTGCCAGCAGCTTAGGGCGGGGAACTAATGAAAAACTGTTTTTT.

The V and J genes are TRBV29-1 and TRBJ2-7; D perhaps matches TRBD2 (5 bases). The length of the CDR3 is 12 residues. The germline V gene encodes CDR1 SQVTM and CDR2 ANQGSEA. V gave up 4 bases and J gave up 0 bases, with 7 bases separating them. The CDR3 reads CSVGSGSYEQYF. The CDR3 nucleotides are TGCAGCGTTGGCAGCGGCTCCTACGAGCAGTACTTC.

The CDR3 sequence: CASGQGAYEQYF. DNA for the CDR3: TGTGCCAGCGGACAGGGGGCCTACGAGCAGTACTTC. V gene TRBV28 combines with J gene TRBJ2-7; 10 nucleotides agree with TRBD1. The germline CDR1 and CDR2 sequences are MDHEN and SYDVKM. The CDR3 is made up of 12 amino acids. J was trimmed by 2 bases and V by 8 bases; bases with no gene match: 0.

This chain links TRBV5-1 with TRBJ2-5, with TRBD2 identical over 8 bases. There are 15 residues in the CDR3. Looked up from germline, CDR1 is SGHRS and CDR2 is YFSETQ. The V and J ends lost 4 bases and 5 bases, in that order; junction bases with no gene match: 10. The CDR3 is CASSPGRAFGETQYF. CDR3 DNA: TGCGCCAGCAGCCCCGGGAGGGCCTTCGGGGAGACCCAGTACTTC.

CDR3 residues: CASSQILKNYGYTF. Here the CDR3 DNA reads TGCGCCAGCAGCCAGATACTGAAGAACTATGGCTACACCTTC. The V and J genes are TRBV4-1 and TRBJ1-2; no firm D call. Germline V gives CDR1 MGHRA, CDR2 YSYEKL. The CDR3 consists of 14 residues. Trimming left V 3 bases short and J 2 bases short, with 10 bases between.

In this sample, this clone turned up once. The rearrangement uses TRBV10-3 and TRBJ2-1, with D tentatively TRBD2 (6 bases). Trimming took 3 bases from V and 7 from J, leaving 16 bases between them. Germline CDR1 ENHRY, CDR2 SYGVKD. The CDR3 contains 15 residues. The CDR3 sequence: CAISEDRRLDNEQFF. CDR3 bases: TGTGCCATCAGTGAAGACCGGAGACTAGATAATGAGCAGTTCTTC.

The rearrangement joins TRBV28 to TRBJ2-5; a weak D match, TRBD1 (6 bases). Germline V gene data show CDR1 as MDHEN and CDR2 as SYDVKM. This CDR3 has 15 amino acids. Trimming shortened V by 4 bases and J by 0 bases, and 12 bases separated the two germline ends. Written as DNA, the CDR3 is TGTGCCAGCAGTTCACAACAGGGTCACCAAGAGACCCAGTACTTC. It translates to CASSSQQGHQETQYF.

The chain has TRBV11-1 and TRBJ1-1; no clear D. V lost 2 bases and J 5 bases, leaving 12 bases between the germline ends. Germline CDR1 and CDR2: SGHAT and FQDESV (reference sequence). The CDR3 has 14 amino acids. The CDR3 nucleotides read TGTGCCAGCAGCTTAACGGCCAGGAAGACTGAAGCTTTCTTT. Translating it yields CASSLTARKTEAFF.

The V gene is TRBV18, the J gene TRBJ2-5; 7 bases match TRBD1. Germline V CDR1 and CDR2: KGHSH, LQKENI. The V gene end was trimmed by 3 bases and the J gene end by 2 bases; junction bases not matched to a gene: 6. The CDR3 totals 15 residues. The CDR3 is CASSPWDRPQETQYF. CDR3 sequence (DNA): TGTGCCAGCTCACCCTGGGACAGACCTCAAGAGACCCAGTACTTC.

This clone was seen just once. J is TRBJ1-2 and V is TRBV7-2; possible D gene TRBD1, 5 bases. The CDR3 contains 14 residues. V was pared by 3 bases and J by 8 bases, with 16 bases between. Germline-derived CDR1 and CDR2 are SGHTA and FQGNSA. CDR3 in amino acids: CASSFSSETDGYTF. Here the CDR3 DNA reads TGTGCCAGCAGCTTTTCGAGTGAGACAGACGGCTACACCTTC.

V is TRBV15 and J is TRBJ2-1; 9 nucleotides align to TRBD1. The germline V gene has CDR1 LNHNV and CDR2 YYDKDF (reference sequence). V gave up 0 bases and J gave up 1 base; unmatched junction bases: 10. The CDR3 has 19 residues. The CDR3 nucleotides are TGTGCCACCAGCAGAGATCTAGGGACAGGGAGTGGGTCCTACAATGAGCAGTTCTTC. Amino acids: CATSRDLGTGSGSYNEQFF.

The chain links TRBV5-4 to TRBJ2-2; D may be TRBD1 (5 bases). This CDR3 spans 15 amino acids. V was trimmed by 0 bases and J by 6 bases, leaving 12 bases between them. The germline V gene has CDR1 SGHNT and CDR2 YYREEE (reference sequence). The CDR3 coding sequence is TGTGCCAGCAGCTTGGACCCAGGGATTTCCGGGGAGCTGTTTTTT. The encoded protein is CASSLDPGISGELFF.

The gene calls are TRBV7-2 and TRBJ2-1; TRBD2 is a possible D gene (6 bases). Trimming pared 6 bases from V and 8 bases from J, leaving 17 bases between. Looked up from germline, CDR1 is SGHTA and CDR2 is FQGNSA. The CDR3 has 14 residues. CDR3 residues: CASRLLAGSDEQFF. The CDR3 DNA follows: TGTGCCAGCAGACTCCTCGCGGGAAGCGATGAGCAGTTCTTC.

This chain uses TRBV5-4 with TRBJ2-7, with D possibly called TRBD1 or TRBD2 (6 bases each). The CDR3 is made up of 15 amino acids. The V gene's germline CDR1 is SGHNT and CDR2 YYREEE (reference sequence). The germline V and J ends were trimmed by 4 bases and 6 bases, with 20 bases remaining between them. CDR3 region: CASSPTLPGAGEQYF. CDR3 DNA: TGTGCCAGCAGCCCCACTTTGCCGGGGGCTGGCGAGCAGTACTTC.

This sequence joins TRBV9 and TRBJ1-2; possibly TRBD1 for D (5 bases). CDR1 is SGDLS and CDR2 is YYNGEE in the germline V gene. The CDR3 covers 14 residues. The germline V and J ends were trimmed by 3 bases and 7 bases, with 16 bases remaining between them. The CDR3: CASSAPAGDSGYTF. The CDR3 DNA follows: TGTGCCAGCAGCGCCCCTGCGGGGGATAGTGGCTACACCTTC.

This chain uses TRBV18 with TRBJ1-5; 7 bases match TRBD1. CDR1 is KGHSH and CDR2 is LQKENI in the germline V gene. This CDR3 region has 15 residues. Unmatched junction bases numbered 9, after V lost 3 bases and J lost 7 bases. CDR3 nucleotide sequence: TGTGCCAGCTCACCTTCGACAGGGACGGACCAGCCCCAGCATTTT. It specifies CASSPSTGTDQPQHF.

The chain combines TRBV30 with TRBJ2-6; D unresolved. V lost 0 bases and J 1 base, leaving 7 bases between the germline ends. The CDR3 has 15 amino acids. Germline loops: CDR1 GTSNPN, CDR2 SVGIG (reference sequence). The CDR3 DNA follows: TGTGCCTGGAGTGTAGGTACATCTGGGGCCAACGTCCTGACTTTC. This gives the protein CAWSVGTSGANVLTF.

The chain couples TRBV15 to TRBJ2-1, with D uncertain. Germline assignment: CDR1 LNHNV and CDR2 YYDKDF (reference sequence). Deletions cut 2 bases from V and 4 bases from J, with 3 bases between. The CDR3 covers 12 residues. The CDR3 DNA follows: TGTGCCACCAGCAGACATTACAATGAGCAGTTCTTC. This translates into CATSRHYNEQFF.

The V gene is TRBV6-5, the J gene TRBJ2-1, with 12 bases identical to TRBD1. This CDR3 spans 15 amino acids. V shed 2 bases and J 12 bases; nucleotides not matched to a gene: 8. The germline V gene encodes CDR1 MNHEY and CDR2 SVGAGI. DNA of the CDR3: TGTGCCAGCAGTTACGCCGGGACAGGGGGCCGTGGGCAGTTCTTC. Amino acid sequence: CASSYAGTGGRGQFF.

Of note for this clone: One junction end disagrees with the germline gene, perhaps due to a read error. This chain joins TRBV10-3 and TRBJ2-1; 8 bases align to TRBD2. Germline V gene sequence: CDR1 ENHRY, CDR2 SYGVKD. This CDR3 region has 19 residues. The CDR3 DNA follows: TGTGCCATCAGAGAGCGGGCGGGAGGCTCTCCTTGGTCCTACGATGAGCAGTTCTTC. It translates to CAIRERAGGSPWSYDEQFF.

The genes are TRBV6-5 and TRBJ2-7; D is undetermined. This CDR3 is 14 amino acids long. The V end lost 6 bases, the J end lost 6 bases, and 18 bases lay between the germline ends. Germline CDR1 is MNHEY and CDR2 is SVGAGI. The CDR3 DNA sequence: TGTGCCAGCAGCCACACCTTTGTCGTCGGCGAGCAGTACTTC. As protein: CASSHTFVVGEQYF.

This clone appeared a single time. The chain's CDR3 is CASSGSGTPGGTQYF. The CDR3 DNA sequence: TGTGCCAGCAGCGGATCCGGGACCCCGGGGGGTACGCAGTATTTT. The rearrangement links TRBV9 to TRBJ2-3; 7 nucleotides align to TRBD2. This CDR3 spans 15 amino acids. CDR1 SGDLS and CDR2 YYNGEE come from the germline V gene. The ends lost 3 bases at V and 8 bases at J; junction bases unmatched: 12.

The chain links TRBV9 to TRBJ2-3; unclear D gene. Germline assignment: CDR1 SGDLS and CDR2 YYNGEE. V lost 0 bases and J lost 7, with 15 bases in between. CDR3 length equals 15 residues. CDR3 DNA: TGTGCCAGCAGCGTAGGATCGGCGATCGCGAATACGCAGTATTTT. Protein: CASSVGSAIANTQYF.

CDR3 nucleotide sequence: TGTGCCAGCGGCATGGGACCCTCCGGGACAGGGGGCACCAACATTCAGTACTTC. This encodes CASGMGPSGTGGTNIQYF. This chain uses TRBV7-6 with TRBJ2-4; 12 bases match TRBD1. Losses at the gene ends were 8 bases for V and 7 bases for J; bases not matched to a gene: 18. Per germline, CDR1 SGHVS and CDR2 FNYEAQ. The CDR3 spans 18 residues.

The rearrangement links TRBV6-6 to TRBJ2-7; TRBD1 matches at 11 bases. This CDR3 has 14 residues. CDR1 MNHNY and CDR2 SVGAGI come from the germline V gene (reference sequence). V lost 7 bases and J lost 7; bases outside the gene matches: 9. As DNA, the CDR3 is TGTGCCAGCAATAAAGGACAGGGGGCACAGGAGCAGTACTTC. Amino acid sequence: CASNKGQGAQEQYF.

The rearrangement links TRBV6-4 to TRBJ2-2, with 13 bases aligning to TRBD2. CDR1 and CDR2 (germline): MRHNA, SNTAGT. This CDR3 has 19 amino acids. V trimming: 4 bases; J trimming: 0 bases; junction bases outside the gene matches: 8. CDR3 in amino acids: CASSATLAGGFANTGELFF. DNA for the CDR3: TGTGCCAGCAGTGCGACACTAGCGGGAGGGTTCGCGAACACCGGGGAGCTGTTTTTT.